A single sample is the source of the 29 T cell receptor beta chains below, sequenced in a study of blood T cell repertoires in COVID-19. Clones were sequenced by immunoSEQ multiplex PCR, and TCRdb holds only the in-frame ones, with some missing. The sample has 65,000 to 70,000 clones; around nine tenths are singletons. Sequenced: peripheral blood. Receptors originate from a woman aged 80 or over with acute or convalescent COVID-19.

J is TRBJ2-3 and V is TRBV11-2; 13 nucleotides align to TRBD2. The CDR3 consists of 15 residues. CDR1 SGHAT and CDR2 FQNNGV come from the germline V gene. The J segment lost 6 bases and the V segment lost 7 bases, leaving 7 bases of the junction unmatched. The CDR3: CASIRTSGSYDTQYF. CDR3 bases: TGTGCCAGCATCCGGACTAGCGGGAGCTATGATACGCAGTATTTT.

The V and J genes are TRBV6-5 and TRBJ2-5; TRBD1 matches at 7 bases. Germline V CDR1 and CDR2: MNHEY, SVGAGI. V was pared by 7 bases and J by 2 bases, with 10 bases of the junction left unmatched. CDR3 length: 15 amino acids. The CDR3, as DNA: TGTGCCAGCACTCCCCCGACCAGGGGGCAAGAGACCCAGTACTTC. It encodes CASTPPTRGQETQYF.

This clone was found once. The rearrangement joins TRBV4-3 to TRBJ1-2, with 9 positions matching TRBD1. From germline, CDR1 is LGHNA and CDR2 YSLEER. The CDR3 contains 15 residues. With 4 bases clipped from V and 4 bases from J, the junction kept 7 bases outside the gene matches. The DNA for the CDR3 is TGCGCCAGCAGCCCCGGTACAGGGGGCCTCTATGGCTACACCTTC. Translated: CASSPGTGGLYGYTF.

This chain connects TRBV15 to TRBJ2-5; D gene unclear. CDR1 and CDR2 (germline): LNHNV, YYDKDF (reference sequence). V lost 1 base and J 1 base, leaving 10 bases between the germline ends. CDR3 length equals 15 residues. The CDR3 DNA reads TGTGCCACCAGCAGAGCTACTGCTCCCCAAGAGACCCAGTACTTC. Encoded protein: CATSRATAPQETQYF.

This clone came up once. This chain joins TRBV24-1 and TRBJ2-3, with D maybe TRBD1 (6 bases). The CDR3 runs to 15 residues. The V end was cut by 4 bases, the J end by 2 bases, with 12 bases between. Germline values: CDR1 KGHDR, CDR2 SFDVKD. Here the CDR3 DNA reads TGTGCCACCAGTGACGGACAGAGCTACACAGATACGCAGTATTTT. It translates to CATSDGQSYTDTQYF.

This chain joins TRBV5-6 and TRBJ1-1; a weak D match, TRBD1 (5 bases). V was trimmed by 1 base and J by 3 bases, leaving 10 bases between them. Germline CDR1 SGHDT, CDR2 YYEEEE. CDR3 length: 14 residues. The CDR3 sequence: CASSLRGVDTEAFF. The DNA for the CDR3 is TGTGCCAGCAGCTTGCGGGGGGTGGACACTGAAGCTTTCTTT. Supplemented by reference TRBV5-6 and TRBJ1-1, the full variable domain reads DAGVTQSPTHLIKTRGQQVTLRCSPKSGHDTVSWYQQALGQGPQFIFQYYEEEERQRGNFPDRFSGHQFPNYSSELNVNALLLGDSALYLCASSLRGVDTEAFFGQGTRLTVV.

CDR3 coding DNA: TGTGCCACCAGTGATTTTGGCCGGGGGGGGCGGGGCACAGATACGCAGTATTTT. Amino acid sequence: CATSDFGRGGRGTDTQYF. The V gene is TRBV24-1, the J gene TRBJ2-3; 8 nucleotides match TRBD2. After removal of 1 base from V and 1 base from J, the junction contained 9 bases not matched to a gene. The CDR3 runs 18 residues. The V gene's germline CDR1 is KGHDR and CDR2 SFDVKD.

The CDR3 region is CASSLSGRGNNQPQHF. CDR3 in DNA: TGTGCCAGCAGTTTATCGGGGAGGGGGAACAATCAGCCCCAGCATTTT. The chain employs TRBV28 and TRBJ1-5, with D perhaps matching TRBD1 (6 bases). Germline V lookup: CDR1 MDHEN, CDR2 SYDVKM. The CDR3 spans 16 residues. V lost 1 base to trimming and J lost 3 bases, with 13 bases between them.

The chain has TRBV10-3 and TRBJ2-3, with 9 positions matching TRBD2. This CDR3 contains 14 residues. V trimming: 8 bases; J trimming: 2 bases; junction bases outside the gene matches: 5. Germline CDR1 and CDR2: ENHRY and SYGVKD. This chain's CDR3 is CAIGTSLITDTQYF. CDR3 nucleotide sequence: TGTGCCATCGGGACTAGCCTCATCACAGATACGCAGTATTTT.

This clone was counted a single time. The CDR3 coding sequence is TGTGCCAGCAGTTCTACTCCTCTCAAAAACATTCAGTACTTC. This translates into CASSSTPLKNIQYF. V gene TRBV28 combines with J gene TRBJ2-4; D is unresolved. Germline CDR1 and CDR2: MDHEN and SYDVKM. V dropped 4 bases and J dropped 3 bases, with 10 bases sitting between them. This CDR3 spans 14 amino acids.

The chain recombines TRBV19 with TRBJ2-5, with 9 bases fitting TRBD2. Germline V gene sequence: CDR1 LNHDA, CDR2 SQIVND (reference sequence). V lost 1 base and J lost 5; bases outside the gene matches: 5. This CDR3 is built from 15 residues. The chain's CDR3 is CASSIASSGKETQYF. CDR3 DNA sequence: TGTGCCAGTAGTATAGCGTCTAGCGGGAAGGAGACCCAGTACTTC.

This clone came up once. This chain connects TRBV27 to TRBJ1-1, with TRBD1 matching 7 bases. Germline CDR1 MNHEY, CDR2 SMNVEV (reference sequence). The CDR3 covers 15 residues. V shed 5 bases and J 0 bases; nucleotides not matched to a gene: 6. In DNA form, the CDR3 reads TGTGCCAGCAGTCCCCGAGGGACAGTGAACACTGAAGCTTTCTTT. Encoded protein: CASSPRGTVNTEAFF.

The chain couples TRBV3-1 (or the pseudogene TRBV3-2) to TRBJ1-6; D is uncertain. CDR3 length equals 14 residues. Between the trimmed V and J ends, which lost 0 bases and 5 bases, there was a span of 5 bases. Looked up from germline, CDR1 is LGHDT and CDR2 is YNNKEL (reference sequence). As DNA, the CDR3 is TGTGCCAGCAGCCAAGAAACAGATAATTCACCCCTCCACTTT. Protein product: CASSQETDNSPLHF.

This chain connects TRBV19 to TRBJ1-4, with 8 bases fitting TRBD1. Germline CDR1 LNHDA, CDR2 SQIVND (reference sequence). The CDR3 is made up of 14 amino acids. V shed 6 bases and J 8 bases; nucleotides not matched to a gene: 8. CDR3 residues: CASSNRDRKEKLFF. In DNA, the CDR3 is TGTGCCAGTAGCAACCGGGACAGGAAGGAAAAACTGTTTTTT.

This clone was seen only once. The gene calls are TRBV10-2 and TRBJ2-5; D is possibly TRBD1 (6 bases). Between the trimmed V and J ends, which lost 6 bases and 4 bases, there was a span of 18 bases. This CDR3 contains 15 residues. CDR1 is WSHSY, CDR2 SAAADI, per germline. CDR3 coding DNA: TGCGCCAGCAGGCCGGGCAGGGGCATTCGAGAGACCCAGTACTTC. Its protein product is CASRPGRGIRETQYF.

In this sample, this clone turned up once. CDR3 protein: CASSLGTGSSTYEQYF. The CDR3 DNA reads as TGTGCCAGCAGCTTAGGGACAGGGTCGTCGACCTACGAGCAGTACTTC. The V and J genes are TRBV13 and TRBJ2-7; TRBD1 matches 7 bases. Germline trimming cut 0 bases from V and 2 bases from J; bases unmatched to any gene: 7. The germline V gene has CDR1 PRHDT and CDR2 FYEKMQ (reference sequence). This CDR3 has 16 amino acids.

The chain is built from TRBV9 and TRBJ1-2, with a weak D call TRBD1 (6 bases). V was shortened by 3 bases and J by 7 bases, with 13 bases between the two germline ends. This CDR3 has 13 amino acids. Germline CDR1 reads SGDLS; CDR2 reads YYNGEE. DNA of the CDR3: TGTGCCAGCAGCGGATACAGGGCTGCTGGCTACACCTTC. This sequence encodes CASSGYRAAGYTF.

The chain recombines TRBV28 with TRBJ2-1; 10 bases align to TRBD2. Looked up from germline, CDR1 is MDHEN and CDR2 is SYDVKM. V shed 5 bases and J 3 bases; nucleotides not matched to a gene: 4. This CDR3 has 15 amino acids. CDR3 sequence: CASSPRTSGYNEQFF. The CDR3 nucleotides are TGTGCCAGCAGTCCTAGGACTAGCGGCTACAATGAGCAGTTCTTC.

The rearrangement links TRBV7-2 to TRBJ1-4, with a weak D call TRBD1 (6 bases). The length of the CDR3 is 15 residues. Germline loops: CDR1 SGHTA, CDR2 FQGNSA. V was cut by 5 bases and J by 1 base, with 11 bases left in between. The CDR3 protein is CASSPGTRTNEKLFF. CDR3 in DNA: TGTGCCAGCAGCCCCGGGACACGAACTAATGAAAAACTGTTTTTT. Filled out from reference TRBV7-2 and TRBJ1-4, the complete variable domain reads GAGVSQSPSNKVTEKGKDVELRCDPISGHTALYWYRQSLGQGLEFLIYFQGNSAPDKSGLPSDRFSAERTGGSVSTLTIQRTQQEDSAVYLCASSPGTRTNEKLFFGSGTQLSVL.

CDR3 in DNA: TGTGCCAGCAGCCACCTATGGGACAGGGGAGGTGATAATGAGCAGTTCTTC. This sequence encodes CASSHLWDRGGDNEQFF. The rearrangement joins TRBV3-1 (or the pseudogene TRBV3-2) to TRBJ2-1, with TRBD1 matching over 10 bases. This CDR3 region has 17 residues. Germline V gene lookup returns CDR1 LGHDT and CDR2 YNNKEL (reference sequence). V lost 3 bases and J lost 7; bases outside the gene matches: 12.

This chain joins TRBV24-1 and TRBJ2-1, with 12 bases lining up with TRBD2. The germline CDR1 and CDR2 sequences are KGHDR and SFDVKD. Trimming removed 4 bases from V and 7 bases from J; junction bases left unmatched: 13. The CDR3 is 18 amino acids. The CDR3 bases are TGTGCCACCAGTGAGGCAGGGCTAGCGGGAGGGCCTAGGAATGAGCAGTTCTTC. Its translation is CATSEAGLAGGPRNEQFF.

This CDR3 reads CASSAGLFVGELFF. The CDR3 bases are TGTGCCAGCAGCGCCGGACTATTCGTAGGGGAGCTGTTTTTT. The V gene is TRBV5-6, the J gene TRBJ2-2; D might be TRBD2 (6 bases). From germline, CDR1 is SGHDT and CDR2 YYEEEE. The CDR3 is 14 residues long. Trimming pared 4 bases from V and 8 bases from J, leaving 15 bases between.

This sequence joins TRBV20-1 and TRBJ1-6, with D possibly TRBD1 on 6 matching bases. CDR3 size: 17 residues. Germline V CDR1 and CDR2: DFQATT, SNEGSKA (reference sequence). Trimming shortened V by 3 bases and J by 9 bases, and 24 bases separated the two germline ends. The CDR3 spells CSASPSTNRAIGSPLHF. In DNA form, the CDR3 reads TGCAGTGCTAGTCCGAGCACCAACAGGGCTATAGGTTCACCCCTCCACTTT.

Only one count was recorded for this clone. This chain connects TRBV5-1 to TRBJ2-7; no reliable D call. CDR1 and CDR2 from the germline V gene are SGHRS and YFSETQ. This CDR3 has 13 amino acids. V was cut by 0 bases and J by 2 bases, with 6 bases left in between. CDR3 residues: CASSLGRAYEQYF. CDR3 sequence (DNA): TGCGCCAGCAGCTTGGGACGGGCCTACGAGCAGTACTTC.

This clone was observed a few times. This chain links TRBV28 with TRBJ1-5, with D maybe TRBD1 (5 bases). The CDR3 spans 17 residues. With 6 bases removed from V and 1 base from J, the gap between germline ends came to 19 bases. Per the germline V gene, CDR1 is MDHEN and CDR2 is SYDVKM. The DNA of the CDR3 is TGTGCCAGCAGCTCAACACGGGGGGTTGGGAGCAATCAGCCCCAGCATTTT. Translated: CASSSTRGVGSNQPQHF.

The V and J genes are TRBV5-8 and TRBJ1-5; D might be TRBD1 (6 bases). CDR3 size: 15 residues. Germline-derived CDR1 and CDR2 are SGHTS and YDEGEE. V lost 3 bases and J 6 bases, leaving 16 bases between the germline ends. Here the CDR3 DNA reads TGTGCCAGCAGCTCTACAGGGCAGAGGTTTCAGCCCCAGCATTTT. It specifies CASSSTGQRFQPQHF.

The chain combines TRBV5-4 with TRBJ2-4, with 8 nucleotides matching TRBD1. The CDR3 is 13 amino acids. Trimming cost V 4 bases and J 9 bases; bases outside gene matches: 6. CDR1 SGHNT and CDR2 YYREEE come from the germline V gene (reference sequence). DNA for the CDR3: TGTGCCAGCAGCGGTGGACAGGGTTTCATTCAGTACTTC. Protein: CASSGGQGFIQYF. Full variable domain (rest looked up from reference TRBV5-4 and TRBJ2-4): ETGVTQSPTHLIKTRGQQVTLRCSSQSGHNTVSWYQQALGQGPQFIFQYYREEENGRGNFPPRFSGLQFPNYSSELNVNALELDDSALYLCASSGGQGFIQYFGAGTRLSVL.

V is TRBV28 and J is TRBJ2-5; 7 bases agree with TRBD1. CDR1 and CDR2 (germline): MDHEN, SYDVKM. V gave up 6 bases and J gave up 3 bases; unmatched junction bases: 7. The CDR3 spans 14 residues. The CDR3: CASSRTGTEETQYF. CDR3 sequence (DNA): TGTGCCAGCAGCCGTACCGGGACAGAAGAGACCCAGTACTTC.

This clone was seen just once. This chain links TRBV5-4 with TRBJ2-3; 8 positions agree with TRBD2. Looked up from germline, CDR1 is SGHNT and CDR2 is YYREEE (reference sequence). With 1 base clipped from V and 1 base from J, the junction kept 8 bases outside the gene matches. This CDR3 has 17 amino acids. The CDR3 is CASSLPEAGVGTDTQYF. CDR3 bases: TGTGCCAGCAGCTTGCCCGAAGCGGGAGTGGGCACAGATACGCAGTATTTT.